What follows describes a single TCR beta chain. Antigen unknown. The data originate from a study of OX40 agonist ivuxolimab in advanced cancers. The wider study: There were three patients with partial responses, one having hepatocellular carcinoma and two cutaneous melanoma.

Here immunoSEQ multiplex PCR was the method, and the copy in TCRdb shows in-frame clones only, minus some. Of about 52,000 clones in the sample, approximately 80% are singletons; the top ten hold around an eighth. The CDR3 totals 17 residues. Trimming removed 1 base from V and 2 bases from J, with 16 bases in between. Germline CDR1 and CDR2: MNHEY and SMNVEV (reference sequence). Study-wide results and limits: Expanded clones belonging to CD8+ T cells outnumbered, on average, those of CD4+.

The specimen was CD4+ or CD8+ T cells sorted from blood, collected in a trial of the OX40 agonist ivuxolimab. This chain uses TRBV27 with TRBJ2-3, with D possibly being TRBD1 (5 bases). The clonotype was recovered from an adult with an advanced solid tumor such as melanoma, head and neck, liver or kidney cancer. CDR3: CASSLWGGPTNTDTQYF. DNA for the CDR3: TGTGCCAGCAGTTTATGGGGCGGTCCGACAAACACAGATACGCAGTATTTT.